These 29 T cell receptor beta chains originate from one sample sequenced in a study of shared clonotypes between healthy human individuals. This table comes from immunoSEQ multiplex PCR, and its TCRdb copy is limited to in-frame clones, with some not included. The sample lists about half a million clones, more than 75% occurring once. The sequenced sample was PBMCs. These receptors were taken from a woman in her forties in good health. Some clones in this sample may be carry-over from other donors' samples.

J is TRBJ2-7 and V is TRBV5-1; TRBD1 agrees at 8 bases. The CDR3 contains 15 residues. With 3 bases clipped from V and 6 bases from J, the junction kept 11 bases outside the gene matches. CDR1 and CDR2 from the germline V gene are SGHRS and YFSETQ. CDR3 sequence: CASSSRTGRLSEQYF. For the CDR3, the DNA is TGCGCCAGCAGCTCTCGGACAGGGAGATTATCCGAGCAGTACTTC. Based on the CDR3 plus reference TRBV5-1 and TRBJ2-7, the full variable domain is KAGVTQTPRYLIKTRGQQVTLSCSPISGHRSVSWYQQTPGQGLQFLFEYFSETQRNKGNFPGRFSGRQFSNSRSEMNVSTLELGDSALYLCASSSRTGRLSEQYFGPGTRLTVT.

As DNA, the CDR3 is TGTGCCAGCAGTTCCCTCTTCTATGGCTACACCTTC. Translated: CASSSLFYGYTF. The rearrangement links TRBV6-5 to TRBJ1-2, with D uncertain. Trimming took off 4 bases at V and 4 bases at J, with 7 bases between the two ends. The germline CDR1 and CDR2 sequences are MNHEY and SVGAGI. This CDR3 spans 12 amino acids.

The rearrangement links TRBV29-1 to TRBJ2-7; 13 nucleotides agree with TRBD2. The better agreement between TRBJ2-1 and the DNA end casts doubt on the J call. The CDR3 consists of 13 residues. CDR1 and CDR2 (germline): SQVTM, ANQGSEA. The CDR3 DNA reads TGCAGCGCTGGACTAGCGGGAGCCGGAGAGCAGTTCTTC. Translating gives CSAGLAGAGEQFF.

Notes on this clone: A far larger clone differs by one base, so this is likely a read error. The chain has TRBV2 and TRBJ1-5; 10 bases are a match to TRBD1. There are 13 residues in the CDR3. V trimming: 9 bases; J trimming: 9 bases; junction bases outside the gene matches: 8. Per germline, CDR1 SNHLY and CDR2 FYNNEI. CDR3 in DNA: TGTGCCAGTCACGGGACAGGGGAGGTGCCCCAGCATTTT. This translates into CASHGTGEVPQHF. Full variable domain (missing parts from reference TRBV2 and TRBJ1-5): EPEVTQTPSHQVTQMGQEVILRCVPISNHLYFYWYRQILGQKVEFLVSFYNNEISEKSEIFDDQFSVERPDGSNFTLKIRSTKLEDSAMYFCASHGTGEVPQHFGDGTRLSIL.

V usage is TRBV5-1 and J usage is TRBJ2-1; the match to TRBD1 covers 11 bases. Germline CDR1 SGHRS, CDR2 YFSETQ. The ends lost 4 bases at V and 3 bases at J; junction bases unmatched: 6. This CDR3 has 16 residues. For the CDR3, the DNA is TGCGCCAGCAGCGGGACCGGGACAGGGGGCTACAATGAGCAGTTCTTC. Translated, it gives CASSGTGTGGYNEQFF.

The rearrangement links TRBV30 to TRBJ1-4, with D possibly TRBD1 on 6 matching bases. Germline CDR1 reads GTSNPN; CDR2 reads SVGIG (reference sequence). The CDR3 runs 15 residues. V lost 1 base and J lost 8, with 17 bases in between. The CDR3 nucleotides are TGTGCCTGGAGTGACGGTGGGGGGCTTCCGGAAAAACTGTTTTTT. Translating it yields CAWSDGGGLPEKLFF.

The chain has TRBV29-1 and TRBJ2-2; tentatively, D is TRBD1 or TRBD2 (6 bases each). V was shortened by 3 bases and J by 2 bases, with 7 bases between the two germline ends. There are 13 residues in the CDR3. CDR1 is SQVTM and CDR2 is ANQGSEA in the germline V gene. DNA for the CDR3: TGCAGCGTTGACGGGGGCAACACCGGGGAGCTGTTTTTT. It specifies CSVDGGNTGELFF.

Concerning this clone itself: Other DNA variants within this sample encode the same CDR3. The chain combines TRBV27 with TRBJ1-5; D gene ambiguous. The V and J ends lost 3 bases and 0 bases respectively, with 3 bases between them. The CDR3 is 13 amino acids. CDR1 and CDR2 from the germline V gene are MNHEY and SMNVEV (reference sequence). CDR3 bases: TGTGCCAGCAGTTTTTATAGCAATCAGCCCCAGCATTTT. It translates to CASSFYSNQPQHF.

V gene TRBV6-1 combines with J gene TRBJ2-7, with 10 nucleotides matching TRBD2. The CDR3 contains 14 residues. CDR1 is MNHNS, CDR2 SASEGT, per germline. J was trimmed by 4 bases and V by 5 bases; bases with no gene match: 5. This CDR3 is CASSQREGSYEQYF. The DNA of the CDR3 is TGTGCCAGCAGTCAGCGGGAGGGATCGTACGAGCAGTACTTC.

The chain employs TRBV10-3 and TRBJ1-2; D may be TRBD1 (6 bases). From germline, CDR1 is ENHRY and CDR2 SYGVKD. The V and J ends lost 10 bases and 0 bases respectively, with 9 bases between them. CDR3 length: 12 residues. CDR3 DNA sequence: TGTGCCACCTCAGGGGCTAACTATGGCTACACCTTC. Translating it yields CATSGANYGYTF.

This chain links TRBV7-3 with TRBJ2-7; tentative D call: TRBD1 (5 bases). Germline CDR1 and CDR2: SGHTA and FQGTGA. The CDR3 sequence is 13 residues long. V lost 5 bases and J lost 4, with 12 bases in between. CDR3 DNA: TGTGCCAGCAGCCCTGGGGCGGTGTACGAGCAGTACTTC. Translated: CASSPGAVYEQYF.

The chain is built from TRBV6-1 and TRBJ1-4; TRBD1 matches at 7 bases. CDR1 and CDR2 from the germline V gene are MNHNS and SASEGT. Losses at the gene ends were 5 bases for V and 3 bases for J; bases not matched to a gene: 3. The length of the CDR3 is 14 residues. In DNA, the CDR3 is TGTGCCAGCAGTACCGGGACAGCTAATGAAAAACTGTTTTTT. It yields the protein CASSTGTANEKLFF.

This clone has just a few counts. The V call is TRBV5-1, the J call TRBJ2-2; 12 bases are a match to TRBD2. The CDR3 spans 17 residues. The germline gives CDR1 SGHRS, CDR2 YFSETQ. J gave up 3 bases and V 1 base, and 4 bases lay outside the gene matches. The CDR3 DNA is TGCGCCAGCAGCTTGAGACTAGCGGGAGTTCACACCGGGGAGCTGTTTTTT. As protein: CASSLRLAGVHTGELFF.

The chain links TRBV7-2 to TRBJ2-7; perhaps D is TRBD1 or TRBD2 (6 bases each). The germline V gene encodes CDR1 SGHTA and CDR2 FQGNSA. The CDR3 is 15 amino acids. Trimming removed 4 bases from V and 1 base from J, with 14 bases in between. CDR3 protein: CASSSRGGGSYEQYF. In DNA form, the CDR3 reads TGTGCCAGCAGCTCCAGGGGTGGGGGGTCCTACGAGCAGTACTTC.

The chain couples TRBV7-3 to TRBJ2-5; D tentatively fits TRBD1 or TRBD2 (5 bases each). The CDR3 has 13 amino acids. CDR1 is SGHTA, CDR2 FQGTGA, per germline. The germline V and J ends were trimmed by 4 bases and 5 bases, with 11 bases remaining between them. This chain's CDR3 is CASSSTGLETQYF. As DNA, the CDR3 is TGTGCCAGCAGCTCAACAGGACTTGAGACCCAGTACTTC.

This clone appeared a few times. This chain joins TRBV11-2 and TRBJ1-1; 7 positions match TRBD1. Germline values: CDR1 SGHAT, CDR2 FQNNGV. With 5 bases clipped from V and 7 bases from J, the junction kept 4 bases outside the gene matches. This CDR3 has 12 amino acids. The CDR3 reads CASSPDRDEAFF. CDR3 nucleotide sequence: TGTGCCAGCAGCCCCGACAGGGATGAAGCTTTCTTT.

V is TRBV19 and J is TRBJ2-3; 12 nucleotides align to TRBD2. Germline V gives CDR1 LNHDA, CDR2 SQIVND (reference sequence). This CDR3 comprises 16 residues. The V and J ends lost 3 bases and 6 bases, in that order; junction bases with no gene match: 7. The CDR3 sequence: CASSIRLAGAGDTQYF. The CDR3 DNA follows: TGTGCCAGTAGTATCCGACTAGCGGGAGCTGGGGATACGCAGTATTTT.

The rearrangement joins TRBV28 to TRBJ2-1, with TRBD2 as a possible D gene (6 bases). The germline V and J ends were trimmed by 6 bases and 4 bases, with 19 bases remaining between them. Germline-derived CDR1 and CDR2 are MDHEN and SYDVKM. The CDR3 extends over 16 amino acids. The CDR3, as DNA: TGTGCCAGCAGAACCTCTAGCTCCGGGGGTTACAATGAGCAGTTCTTC. This codes for CASRTSSSGGYNEQFF.

The chain links TRBV27 to TRBJ1-2; weak D call: TRBD1 (5 bases). Germline CDR1 MNHEY, CDR2 SMNVEV (reference sequence). Trimming left V 4 bases short and J 6 bases short, with 15 bases between. The CDR3 extends over 14 amino acids. Written as DNA, the CDR3 is TGTGCCAGCAGTTCCGATCGGGGCTGGGATGGCTACACCTTC. It codes for CASSSDRGWDGYTF.

The J gene is TRBJ2-5, the V gene TRBV28, with 9 bases fitting TRBD1. Trimming at V came to 2 bases and at J to 2 bases, leaving 15 bases not matched to a gene. Germline V gives CDR1 MDHEN, CDR2 SYDVKM. The CDR3 runs to 19 residues. Written as DNA, the CDR3 is TGTGCCAGCAGTTTAGCCCCCAGGACAGGGGAGGTAGAGCAAGAGACCCAGTACTTC. Protein product: CASSLAPRTGEVEQETQYF.

The CDR3, as DNA: TGTGCCAGCAACACTATAGGGGGCCCTACCTACGAGCAGTACTTC. Its translation is CASNTIGGPTYEQYF. V gene TRBV28 combines with J gene TRBJ2-7; TRBD1 matches 7 bases. This CDR3 region has 15 residues. Germline CDR1 is MDHEN and CDR2 is SYDVKM. V shed 7 bases, J shed 2 bases, and the junction held 11 bases outside the gene matches.

The CDR3 coding sequence is TGTGCCAGCAAATCCCAGCTAGCGTCAGATACGCAGTATTTT. The encoded protein is CASKSQLASDTQYF. The chain recombines TRBV6-4 with TRBJ2-3, with a tentative D call TRBD2 (6 bases). The germline V and J ends were trimmed by 7 bases and 4 bases, with 15 bases remaining between them. This CDR3 region has 14 residues. CDR1 and CDR2 from the germline V gene are MRHNA and SNTAGT.

This clone has a handful of counts. The V gene is TRBV10-3, the J gene TRBJ1-4, with TRBD1 matching over 7 bases. Germline trimming cut 0 bases from V and 7 bases from J; bases unmatched to any gene: 5. The CDR3 is 15 amino acids. CDR1 is ENHRY and CDR2 is SYGVKD in the germline V gene. In DNA form, the CDR3 reads TGTGCCATCAGTGAGTCGGGAGGGGGCGCTGAAAAACTGTTTTTT. This gives the protein CAISESGGGAEKLFF.

This rearrangement joins TRBV6-5 to TRBJ2-7, with 11 positions matching TRBD2. Germline V gene lookup returns CDR1 MNHEY and CDR2 SVGAGI. The CDR3 has 15 amino acids. The junction had 8 bases not matched to a gene; V was cut back by 5 bases and J by 5 bases. The CDR3 DNA is TGTGCCAGCAGTCCATCTCTAGCGGGAGGTCACGAGCAGTACTTC. Residues: CASSPSLAGGHEQYF.

The chain uses TRBV16 and TRBJ2-6; either TRBD1 or TRBD2 may fit D (6 bases each). Deletions cut 3 bases from V and 4 bases from J, with 10 bases between. In germline, CDR1 is KGHSY, CDR2 FQNENV. The CDR3 spans 15 residues. The chain's CDR3 is CASSQTGAGANVLTF. For the CDR3, the DNA is TGTGCCAGCAGCCAGACGGGGGCAGGGGCCAACGTCCTGACTTTC.

The chain carries TRBV9 and TRBJ1-1; a possible D gene is TRBD1 (5 bases). The V end lost 2 bases, the J end lost 1 base, and 12 bases lay between the germline ends. Germline CDR1 SGDLS, CDR2 YYNGEE. This CDR3 has 15 residues. The CDR3 DNA sequence: TGTGCCAGCAGCGTCGGGGGGACGTCGAACACTGAAGCTTTCTTT. Translated, it gives CASSVGGTSNTEAFF.

The CDR3 is CASSYALLAGDEQYF. The DNA for the CDR3 is TGTGCCAGCAGTTACGCCCTACTAGCGGGAGACGAGCAGTACTTC. The V call is TRBV6-6, the J call TRBJ2-7; TRBD2 matches at 11 bases. V lost 2 bases to trimming and J lost 5 bases; unmatched junction nucleotides: 5. Germline V gene lookup returns CDR1 MNHNY and CDR2 SVGAGI (reference sequence). The length of the CDR3 is 15 residues.

The chain recombines TRBV7-2 with TRBJ2-7; TRBD1 might be the D (5 bases). V lost 3 bases, J lost 0 bases, and 12 bases lay in between. Per the germline V gene, CDR1 is SGHTA and CDR2 is FQGNSA. There are 15 residues in the CDR3. The chain's CDR3 is CASSFQGFISYEQYF. The CDR3 DNA follows: TGTGCCAGCAGCTTTCAGGGTTTCATCTCCTACGAGCAGTACTTC.

V and J are TRBV13 and TRBJ1-1; unclear D gene. CDR1 is PRHDT and CDR2 is FYEKMQ in the germline V gene (reference sequence). The CDR3 extends over 15 amino acids. Trimming pared 1 base from V and 6 bases from J, leaving 15 bases between. The CDR3 bases are TGTGCCAGCAGCTTAGTGACCCCCCGGCCATCTGAAGCTTTCTTT. Translated: CASSLVTPRPSEAFF.